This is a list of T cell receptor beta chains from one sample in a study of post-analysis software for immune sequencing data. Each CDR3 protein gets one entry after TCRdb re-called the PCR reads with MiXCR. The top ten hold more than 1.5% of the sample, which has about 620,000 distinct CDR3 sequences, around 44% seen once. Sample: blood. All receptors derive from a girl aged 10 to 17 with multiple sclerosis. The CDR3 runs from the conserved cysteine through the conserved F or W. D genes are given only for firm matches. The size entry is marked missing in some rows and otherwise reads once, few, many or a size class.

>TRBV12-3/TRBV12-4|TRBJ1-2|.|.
TGTGCCAGCAGCAATTCTCGAACAGGGATAGAGGGCTACACCTTC
CASSNSRTGIEGYTF
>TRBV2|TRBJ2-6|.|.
TGTGCCAGCAGGCAGGGACCTGGGGCCAACGTCCTGACTTTC
CASRQGPGANVLTF
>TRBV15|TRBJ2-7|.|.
TGTGCCACCAGCAGAGTAGCAGGGTTTGACGACGAGCAGTACTTC
CATSRVAGFDDEQYF
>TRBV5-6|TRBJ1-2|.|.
TGTGCCAGCAGCTTGCTCCTTAACCCGGGTGGCTACACCTTC
CASSLLLNPGGYTF
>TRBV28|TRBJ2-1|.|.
TGTGCCATCCACAGAAGGGGGTTCTCCTACAATGAGCAGTTCTTC
CAIHRRGFSYNEQFF
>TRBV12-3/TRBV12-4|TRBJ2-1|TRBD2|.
TGTGCCAGCAGCCCACCGGGACTAGCGGGAGGCAAAGAGCAGTTCTTC
CASSPPGLAGGKEQFF
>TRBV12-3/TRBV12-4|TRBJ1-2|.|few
TGTGCCAGCAGTTTAAACCCAGCTCTATATGGCTACACCTTC
CASSLNPALYGYTF
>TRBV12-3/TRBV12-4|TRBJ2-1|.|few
TGTGCCATTGGCAGGGGAGGGGGGGACAATGAGCAGTTCTTC
CAIGRGGGDNEQFF
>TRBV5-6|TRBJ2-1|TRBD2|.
TGTGCCAGCAGCTTGGCAACTAGCGGGGGCGGTGAGCAGTTCTTC
CASSLATSGGGEQFF
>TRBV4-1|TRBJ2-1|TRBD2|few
TGCGCCAGCAGGTTGACTAGCGAGAGCTCCTACAATGAGCAGTTCTTC
CASRLTSESSYNEQFF
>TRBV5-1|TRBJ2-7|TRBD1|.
TGCGCCAGCAGCACCGGACAGGGAGTCCACGAGCAGTACTTC
CASSTGQGVHEQYF
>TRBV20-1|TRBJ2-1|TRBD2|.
TGCAGTGCACGGACTAGCGGGAGGTTATCCTACAATGAGCAGTTCTTC
CSARTSGRLSYNEQFF
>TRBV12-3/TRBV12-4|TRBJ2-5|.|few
TGTGCCAGCACAGGACAACAAGAGACCCAGTACTTC
CASTGQQETQYF
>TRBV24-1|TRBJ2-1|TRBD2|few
TGTGCCACCGGAAGCGGGGGGGGCTGGGATGAGCAGTTCTTC
CATGSGGGWDEQFF
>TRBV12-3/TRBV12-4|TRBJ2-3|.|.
TGTGCCAGCAGTACCCCTATTCTTAGCTCCACAGATACGCAGTATTTT
CASSTPILSSTDTQYF
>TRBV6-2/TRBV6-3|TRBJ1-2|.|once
TGTGCCAGCAGTCCCCGTGGACCGGGTAGAGGCTACACCTTC
CASSPRGPGRGYTF
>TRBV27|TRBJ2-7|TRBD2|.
TGTGCCAGCAGTCTTAGGGCTCAGCGGGAGCCGGCGGAGCAGTACTTC
CASSLRAQREPAEQYF
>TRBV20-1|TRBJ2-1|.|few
TGCAGTGCCCGAAGGGGACGGTCAAACAATGAGCAGTTCTTC
CSARRGRSNNEQFF
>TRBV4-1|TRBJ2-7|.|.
TGCGCCAGCAGCCAAGTAGCAGGGACCGGGCGCTACGAGCAGTACTTC
CASSQVAGTGRYEQYF
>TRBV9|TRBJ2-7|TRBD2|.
TGTGCCAGCAGCCCTCAATTGGGGGGGGCCTACGAGCAGTACTTC
CASSPQLGGAYEQYF
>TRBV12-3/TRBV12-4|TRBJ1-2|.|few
TGTGCCAGCATCCGACCCGGCAGGGGTGGCTATGGCTACACCTTC
CASIRPGRGGYGYTF
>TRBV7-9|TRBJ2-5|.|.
TGTGCCAGCAGCTTAGGGGGATTCCCGGAGACCCAGTACTTC
CASSLGGFPETQYF
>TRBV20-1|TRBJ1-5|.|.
TGCAGTGCTGTCCGGGACACCAATCAGCCCCAGCATTTT
CSAVRDTNQPQHF
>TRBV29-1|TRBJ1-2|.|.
TGCAGCGTTGAAGATGCAGGGGACGCCAACTATGGCTACACCTTC
CSVEDAGDANYGYTF
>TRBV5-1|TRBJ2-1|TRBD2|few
TGCGCCAGCAGGGGTAGCGGGAGTCTGGGTGAGCAGTTCTTC
CASRGSGSLGEQFF
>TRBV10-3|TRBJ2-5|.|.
TGTGCCATCAGTGAGTCTGGAGGGATGGGGGAGACCCAGTACTTC
CAISESGGMGETQYF
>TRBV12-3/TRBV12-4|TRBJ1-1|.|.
TGTGCCAGCAGTTTAGGACGGATCATGAACACTGAAGCTTTCTTT
CASSLGRIMNTEAFF
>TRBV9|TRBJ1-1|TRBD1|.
TGTGCCAGCAGCCCCGGGACAGGAACTACTGAAGCTTTCTTT
CASSPGTGTTEAFF
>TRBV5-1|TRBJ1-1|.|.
TGCGCCAGCAGCTGGAGAATGGGGGCTTGGAACACTGAAGCTTTCTTT
CASSWRMGAWNTEAFF
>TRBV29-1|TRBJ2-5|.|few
TGCAGCGTTGAAGGCCGGGGAACCAAAGAGACCCAGTACTTC
CSVEGRGTKETQYF
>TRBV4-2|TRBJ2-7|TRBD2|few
TGTGCCAGCAGCCCCGCTACTAGCGGGGCATACGAGCAGTACTTC
CASSPATSGAYEQYF
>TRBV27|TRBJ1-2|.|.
TGTGCCAGCAGTCCAAGCCCCAAGGGGCTACACTATGGCTACACCTTC
CASSPSPKGLHYGYTF
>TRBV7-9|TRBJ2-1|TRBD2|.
TGTGCCAGCAGGCGAGCGGGGCCAAATGAGCAGGTCTTC
CASRRAGPNEQVF
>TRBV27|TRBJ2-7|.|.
TGTGCCAGCAGTTTCGGCAGGGGCCACATCCCCGAGCAGTACTTC
CASSFGRGHIPEQYF
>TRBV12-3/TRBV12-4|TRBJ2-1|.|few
TGTGCCAGCAGTTACTCATCCGGGGATGAGCAGTTCTTC
CASSYSSGDEQFF
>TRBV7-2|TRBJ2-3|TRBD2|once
TGTGCCAGCAGCTTAGGAGCGGGACCCCAAGGGACGCAGTATTTT
CASSLGAGPQGTQYF
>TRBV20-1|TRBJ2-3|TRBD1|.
TGCAGTGCTAAGATCGGGACAGCCGCAGATACGCAGTATTTT
CSAKIGTAADTQYF
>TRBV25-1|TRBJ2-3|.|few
TGTGCCAGCAGAGCCGGACTCAGCTCAGATACGCAGTATTTT
CASRAGLSSDTQYF
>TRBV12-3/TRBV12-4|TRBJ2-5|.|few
TGTGCCAGCAGTGTATCCCTGGGAGAGACCCAGTACTTC
CASSVSLGETQYF
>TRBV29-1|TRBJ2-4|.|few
TGCAGCGTTGAAGAGAGACTATCCTCTGGAAAGCAGTACTTC
CSVEERLSSGKQYF
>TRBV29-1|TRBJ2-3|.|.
TGCAGCGTTGAAGCGACCGGGGCTGTGGATACGCAGTATTTT
CSVEATGAVDTQYF
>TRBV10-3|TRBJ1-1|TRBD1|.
TGTGCCATCCGGGACAGGACTGAAGCTTTCTTT
CAIRDRTEAFF
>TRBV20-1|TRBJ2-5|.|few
TGCAGTGCTAAAGGGGGTAGCGGCCCTTGGCAGTACTTC
CSAKGGSGPWQYF
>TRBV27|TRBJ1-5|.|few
TGTGCCAGCAGTTTTCGGGGAGAGGGCAATCAGCCCCAGCATTTT
CASSFRGEGNQPQHF
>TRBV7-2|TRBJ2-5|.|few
TGTGCCAGCAGCTTTTATGGGTCGCAAGAGACCCAGTACTTC
CASSFYGSQETQYF
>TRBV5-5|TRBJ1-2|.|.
TGTGCCAGCAACCCTCTGGCCTCCGCCTATGGCTACACCTTC
CASNPLASAYGYTF
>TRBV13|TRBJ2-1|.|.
TGTGCCAGCAGCTTAATTCAGGCCTCGGGGAATGAGCAGTTCTTC
CASSLIQASGNEQFF
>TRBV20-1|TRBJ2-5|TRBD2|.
TGCAGTGCTAGAGATCCCGCCGGGGGGCAAGAGACCCAGTACTTC
CSARDPAGGQETQYF
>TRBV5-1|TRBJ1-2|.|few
TGCGCCAGCAGCTTGGCCGTGGATCAGGACTACACCTTC
CASSLAVDQDYTF